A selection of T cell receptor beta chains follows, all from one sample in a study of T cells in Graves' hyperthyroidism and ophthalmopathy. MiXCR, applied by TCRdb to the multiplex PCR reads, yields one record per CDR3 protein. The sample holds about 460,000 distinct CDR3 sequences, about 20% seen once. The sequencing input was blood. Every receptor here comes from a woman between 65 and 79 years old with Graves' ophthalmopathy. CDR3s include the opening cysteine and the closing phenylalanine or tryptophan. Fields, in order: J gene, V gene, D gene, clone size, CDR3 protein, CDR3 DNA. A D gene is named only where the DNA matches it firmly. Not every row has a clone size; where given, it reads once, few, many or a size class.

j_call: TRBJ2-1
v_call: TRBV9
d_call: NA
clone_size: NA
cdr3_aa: CASSVVGSGYNEQFF
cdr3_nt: TGTGCCAGCAGCGTAGTCGGGAGTGGGTACAATGAGCAGTTCTTC

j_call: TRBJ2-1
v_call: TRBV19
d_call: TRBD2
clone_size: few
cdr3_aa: CASSPRPKGLAGGNEQFF
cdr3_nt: TGTGCCAGTAGCCCTCGGCCAAAAGGCCTAGCGGGAGGCAATGAGCAGTTCTTC

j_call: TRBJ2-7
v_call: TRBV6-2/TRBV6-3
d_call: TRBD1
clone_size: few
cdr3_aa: CASSYTGTGSGEQYF
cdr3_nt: TGTGCCAGCAGTTACACCGGGACAGGGTCTGGCGAGCAGTACTTC

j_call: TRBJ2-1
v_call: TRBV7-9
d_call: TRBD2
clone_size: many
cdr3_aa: CASSLGSGSSNEQFF
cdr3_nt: TGTGCCAGCAGCTTAGGTAGCGGGAGCTCGAATGAGCAGTTCTTC

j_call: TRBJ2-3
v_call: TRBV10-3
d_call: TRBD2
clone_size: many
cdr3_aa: CAISEAPSGIITDTQYF
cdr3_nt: TGTGCCATCAGTGAGGCCCCTAGCGGGATTATAACAGATACGCAGTATTTT

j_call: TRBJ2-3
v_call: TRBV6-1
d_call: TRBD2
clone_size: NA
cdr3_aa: CASSHSAGKGTDTQYF
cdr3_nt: TGTGCCAGCAGTCACTCAGCGGGAAAAGGGACAGATACGCAGTATTTT

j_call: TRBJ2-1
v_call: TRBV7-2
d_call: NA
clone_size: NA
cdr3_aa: CASSPLLVYNEQFF
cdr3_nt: TGTGCCAGCAGCCCCTTGCTGGTTTACAATGAGCAGTTCTTC

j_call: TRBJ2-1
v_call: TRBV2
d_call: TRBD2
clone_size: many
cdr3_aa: CASSATSGRALYNEQFF
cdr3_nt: TGTGCCAGTTCAGCCACTAGCGGGAGGGCCCTCTACAATGAGCAGTTCTTC

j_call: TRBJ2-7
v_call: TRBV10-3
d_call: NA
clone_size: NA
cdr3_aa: CAIGRGREFAYEQYF
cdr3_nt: TGTGCCATCGGACGGGGCAGGGAATTCGCCTACGAGCAGTACTTC

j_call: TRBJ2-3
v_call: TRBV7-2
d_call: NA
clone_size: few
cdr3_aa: CASSLRWTSTDTQYF
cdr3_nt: TGTGCCAGCAGCTTAAGGTGGACTAGCACAGATACGCAGTATTTT

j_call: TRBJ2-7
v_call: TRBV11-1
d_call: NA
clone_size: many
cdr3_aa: CASSPERFTTYEQYF
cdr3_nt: TGTGCCAGCAGCCCGGAGCGGTTCACTACCTACGAGCAGTACTTC

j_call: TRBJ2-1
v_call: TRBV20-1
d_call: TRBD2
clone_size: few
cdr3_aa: CSAQPGLAGLNEQFF
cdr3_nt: TGCAGTGCCCAACCAGGACTAGCGGGACTTAATGAGCAGTTCTTC

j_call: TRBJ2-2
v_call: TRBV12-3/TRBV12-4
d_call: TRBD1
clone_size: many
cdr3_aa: CASSSQGYGELFF
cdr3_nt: TGTGCCAGCAGCTCACAGGGGTACGGGGAGCTGTTTTTT

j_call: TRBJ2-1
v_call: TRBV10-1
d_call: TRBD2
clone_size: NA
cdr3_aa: CAKGLAGSGWQFF
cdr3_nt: TGCGCCAAGGGACTAGCGGGGTCAGGTTGGCAGTTCTTC

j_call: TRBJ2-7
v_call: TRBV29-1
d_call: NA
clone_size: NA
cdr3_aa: CSVVGGGKGEQYF
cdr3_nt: TGCAGCGTTGTAGGGGGAGGGAAGGGCGAGCAGTACTTC

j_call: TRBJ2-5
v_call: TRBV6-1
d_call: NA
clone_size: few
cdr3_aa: CASRQGEGTQYF
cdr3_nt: TGTGCCAGCAGACAGGGAGAGGGGACCCAGTACTTC

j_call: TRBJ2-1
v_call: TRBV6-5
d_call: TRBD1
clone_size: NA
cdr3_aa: CASSYPGQGLYNEQFF
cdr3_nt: TGTGCCAGCAGTTACCCGGGACAGGGGCTTTACAATGAGCAGTTCTTC

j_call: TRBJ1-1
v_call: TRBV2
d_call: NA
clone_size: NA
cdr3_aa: CASSESLMNTEAFF
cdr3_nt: TGTGCCAGCAGTGAGTCTTTAATGAACACTGAAGCTTTCTTT

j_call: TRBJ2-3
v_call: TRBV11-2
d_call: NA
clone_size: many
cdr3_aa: CASSLVQHGATDTQYF
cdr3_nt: TGTGCCAGCAGCTTAGTGCAGCACGGGGCCACAGATACGCAGTATTTT

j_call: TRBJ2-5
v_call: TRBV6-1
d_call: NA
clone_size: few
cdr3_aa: CASNFGTAETQYF
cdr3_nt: TGTGCCAGCAACTTCGGGACTGCAGAGACCCAGTACTTC

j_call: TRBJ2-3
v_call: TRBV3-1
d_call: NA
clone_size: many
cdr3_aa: CASSQGVDTQYF
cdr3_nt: TGTGCCAGCAGCCAAGGGGTGGATACGCAGTATTTT

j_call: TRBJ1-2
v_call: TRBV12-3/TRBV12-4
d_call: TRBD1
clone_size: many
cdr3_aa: CASSRGQGLGYTF
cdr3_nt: TGTGCCAGCAGTAGGGGACAGGGCCTTGGCTACACCTTC

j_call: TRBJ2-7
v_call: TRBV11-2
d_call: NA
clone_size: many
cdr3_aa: CASSLGLASYEQYF
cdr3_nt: TGTGCCAGCAGTCTCGGGCTGGCCTCCTACGAGCAGTACTTC

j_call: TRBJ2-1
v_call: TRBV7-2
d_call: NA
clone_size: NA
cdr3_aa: CASSLLPSGIPSYNEQFF
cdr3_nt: TGTGCCAGCAGCTTATTACCGTCCGGGATACCCTCCTACAATGAGCAGTTCTTC

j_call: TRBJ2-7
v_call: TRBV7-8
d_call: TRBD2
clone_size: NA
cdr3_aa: CASSLGTSGRTYEQYF
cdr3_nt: TGTGCCAGCAGCTTGGGGACTAGCGGGAGAACCTACGAGCAGTACTTC

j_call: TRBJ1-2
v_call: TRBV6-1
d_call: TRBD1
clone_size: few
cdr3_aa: CASSPDRDYYGYTF
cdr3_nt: TGTGCCAGCAGTCCGGACAGGGATTACTATGGCTACACCTTC

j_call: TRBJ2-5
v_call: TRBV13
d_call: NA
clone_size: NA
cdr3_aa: CASTGIGETQYF
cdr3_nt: TGTGCCAGCACCGGGATCGGAGAGACCCAGTACTTC

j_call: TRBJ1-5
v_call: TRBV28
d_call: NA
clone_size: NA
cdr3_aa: CASSLRVLSDRLNQPQHF
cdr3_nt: TGTGCCAGCAGTTTAAGGGTCCTGTCGGACAGACTGAATCAGCCCCAGCATTTT

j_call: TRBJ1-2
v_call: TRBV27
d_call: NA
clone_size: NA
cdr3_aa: CASSPRGLYGYTF
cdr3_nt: TGTGCCAGCAGTCCACGAGGGTTGTATGGCTACACCTTC

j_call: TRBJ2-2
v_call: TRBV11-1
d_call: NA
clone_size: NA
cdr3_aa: CASSLARGAGFGELFF
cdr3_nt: TGTGCCAGCAGCTTAGCGCGGGGCGCGGGATTCGGGGAGCTGTTTTTT

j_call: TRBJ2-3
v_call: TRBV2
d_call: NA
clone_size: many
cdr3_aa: CASSEQGTGTDTQYF
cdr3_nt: TGTGCCAGCAGTGAACAGGGGACGGGCACAGATACGCAGTATTTT

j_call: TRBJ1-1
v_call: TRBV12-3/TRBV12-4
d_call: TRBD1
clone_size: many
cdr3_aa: CASRRQGEAEAFF
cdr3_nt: TGTGCCAGCAGGCGACAGGGGGAAGCTGAAGCTTTCTTT

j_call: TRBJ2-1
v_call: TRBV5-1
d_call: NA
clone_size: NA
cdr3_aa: CASSPIIPGTGNNEQFF
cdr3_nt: TGCGCCAGCAGCCCGATTATCCCCGGGACTGGGAACAATGAGCAGTTCTTC

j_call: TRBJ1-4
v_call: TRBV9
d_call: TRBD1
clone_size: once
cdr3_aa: CASSKTGVGEKLFF
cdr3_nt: TGTGCCAGCAGCAAGACAGGGGTAGGTGAAAAACTGTTTTTT

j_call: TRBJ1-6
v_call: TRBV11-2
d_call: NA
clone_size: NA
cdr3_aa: CASSFPQGNNSPLHF
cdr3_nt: TGTGCCAGCAGCTTCCCACAGGGTAACAATTCACCCCTCCACTTT

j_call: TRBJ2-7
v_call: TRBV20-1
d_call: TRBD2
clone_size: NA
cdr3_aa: CSAREAGAPFEQYF
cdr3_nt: TGCAGTGCTAGAGAAGCGGGAGCCCCCTTCGAGCAGTACTTC

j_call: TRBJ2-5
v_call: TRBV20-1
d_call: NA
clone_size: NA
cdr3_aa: CTAPGPRETQYF
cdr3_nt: TGCACCGCCCCGGGGCCAAGAGAGACCCAGTACTTC

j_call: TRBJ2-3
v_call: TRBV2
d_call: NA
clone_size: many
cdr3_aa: CASRGLVGADTQYF
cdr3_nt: TGTGCCAGCAGGGGGTTGGTCGGGGCAGATACGCAGTATTTT

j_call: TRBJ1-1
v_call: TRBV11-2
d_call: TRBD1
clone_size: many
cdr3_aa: CASSRGQGLSTEAFF
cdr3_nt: TGTGCCAGCAGCCGGGGACAGGGTTTGAGCACTGAAGCTTTCTTT

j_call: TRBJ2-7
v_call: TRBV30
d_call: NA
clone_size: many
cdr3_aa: CAWSADGNHEQYF
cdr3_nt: TGTGCCTGGAGTGCCGATGGGAACCACGAGCAGTACTTC

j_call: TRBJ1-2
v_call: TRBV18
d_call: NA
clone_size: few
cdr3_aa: CASSLRDEPLYGYTF
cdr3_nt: TGTGCCAGCTCTCTCCGGGACGAACCTCTCTATGGCTACACCTTC

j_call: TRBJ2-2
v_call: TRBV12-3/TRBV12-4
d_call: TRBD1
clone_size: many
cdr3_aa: CASSLGTGYTGELFF
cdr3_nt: TGTGCCAGCAGCCTCGGGACAGGGTACACCGGGGAGCTGTTTTTT

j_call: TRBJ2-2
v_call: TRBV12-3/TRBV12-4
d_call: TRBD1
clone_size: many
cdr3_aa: CASSSHRGTGELFF
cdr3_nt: TGTGCCAGCAGTTCCCACAGGGGCACCGGGGAGCTGTTTTTT

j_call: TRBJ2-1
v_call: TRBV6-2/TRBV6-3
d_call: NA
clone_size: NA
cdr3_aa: CASSSHWGEQFF
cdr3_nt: TGTGCCAGCAGCTCTCACTGGGGTGAGCAGTTCTTC

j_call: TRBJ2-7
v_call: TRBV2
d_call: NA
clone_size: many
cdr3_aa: CASRKLDSRNYEQYF
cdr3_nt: TGTGCCAGCAGGAAGTTGGACTCGCGAAACTACGAGCAGTACTTC

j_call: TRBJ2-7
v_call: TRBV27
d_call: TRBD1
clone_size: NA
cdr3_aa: CASSLVRTGAYEQYF
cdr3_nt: TGTGCCAGCAGTTTAGTTCGGACAGGGGCGTACGAGCAGTACTTC

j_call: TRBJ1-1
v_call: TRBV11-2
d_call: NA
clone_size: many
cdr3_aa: CASRSSFRLNTEAFF
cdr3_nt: TGTGCCAGCAGATCCTCTTTCAGGTTAAACACTGAAGCTTTCTTT

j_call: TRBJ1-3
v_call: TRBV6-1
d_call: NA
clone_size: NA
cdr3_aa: CASSLRQSPLSGNTIYF
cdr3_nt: TGTGCCAGCAGTCTACGACAGTCTCCCCTCTCTGGAAACACCATATATTTT

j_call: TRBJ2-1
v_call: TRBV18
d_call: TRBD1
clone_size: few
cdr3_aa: CASSPAGQGVNEQFF
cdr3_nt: TGTGCCAGCTCACCGGCGGGACAGGGCGTCAATGAGCAGTTCTTC

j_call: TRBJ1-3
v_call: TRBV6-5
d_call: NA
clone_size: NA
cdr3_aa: CASSYPDVFSGNTIYF
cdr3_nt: TGTGCCAGCAGTTACCCGGACGTTTTCTCTGGAAATACCATATATTTT

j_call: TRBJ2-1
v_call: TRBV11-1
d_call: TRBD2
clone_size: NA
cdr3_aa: CASSLVPAGGREQFF
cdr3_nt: TGTGCCAGCAGCTTGGTGCCAGCGGGAGGCAGAGAGCAGTTCTTC

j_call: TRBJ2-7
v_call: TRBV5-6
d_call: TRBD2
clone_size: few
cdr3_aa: CASSLLVRTSVPYEQYF
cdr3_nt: TGTGCCAGCAGCCTGCTAGTTCGGACTAGCGTACCCTACGAGCAGTACTTC

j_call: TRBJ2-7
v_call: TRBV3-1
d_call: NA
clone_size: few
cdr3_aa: CASSQTPSYEQYF
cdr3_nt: TGTGCCAGCAGTCAGACGCCATCCTACGAGCAGTACTTC